The text below deals with one TCR beta chain. These data belong to a study of blood T cell repertoires in COVID-19. The participants were between roughly 18 and 100 years old and came from fewer than 25 US areas. Cohorts were determined from participant-reported clinical history. Cohort 3 recovery required two negative PCRs, clearance, or symptom resolution. Assay: immunoSEQ multiplex PCR; the TCRdb copy retains only in-frame clones and omits some. The data contain hundreds of thousands of clones, 89% of them seen just once; the ten biggest clones take up approximately 8.8%. Sequencing was performed on PBMCs or T cells enriched from blood (not recorded which). The clonotype was recovered from a woman aged 35 to 49 who had recovered from COVID-19.

CDR3 nucleotides: TGTGCCAGCAGCCCGACAGGGGTTCGCAGCACAGATACGCAGTATTTT. It translates to CASSPTGVRSTDTQYF. This sequence joins TRBV5-4 and TRBJ2-3; the match to TRBD1 covers 8 bases. CDR1 SGHNT and CDR2 YYREEE come from the germline V gene (reference sequence). With V trimmed by 4 bases and J by 0 bases, 7 bases remained unmatched. The CDR3 is 16 amino acids.